The rows below give T cell receptor beta chains drawn from one sample of a study of blood T cells in healthy people across ages. TCRdb independently ran MiXCR on the 5' RACE reads; one entry per CDR3 protein. The data hold some 1.5 million distinct CDR3 sequences, with 28% observed a single time. Sequencing used blood. Source of these receptors: a woman aged 30 to 39 in good health. Both conserved end residues are part of each CDR3. Each record gives: clone size, D gene, J gene, V gene, CDR3 protein, CDR3 DNA. A D gene is named only where the DNA matches it firmly. Clone size is shown for a subset of rows, as once, few, many or a class of expanded clone.

many	TRBD1	TRBJ2-1	TRBV15	CATSREGLTGNEQFF	TGTGCCACCAGCAGAGAGGGGCTGACAGGGAATGAGCAGTTCTTC
many	NA	TRBJ2-1	TRBV5-1	CASSPDVVTGNEQFF	TGCGCCAGCAGCCCGGATGTCGTCACGGGCAATGAGCAGTTCTTC
NA	TRBD2	TRBJ2-7	TRBV27	CASSTWGLAGRSYEQYF	TGTGCCAGCAGCACCTGGGGGCTAGCGGGTCGCTCCTACGAGCAGTACTTC
NA	NA	TRBJ2-1	TRBV28	CVSTLFGLGAYNEQFF	TGTGTCAGCACTTTATTTGGGCTAGGAGCCTACAATGAGCAGTTCTTC
NA	TRBD1	TRBJ1-6	TRBV20-1	CSARDLPGQSNSPLHF	TGCAGTGCTAGAGATCTTCCGGGACAGAGTAATTCACCCCTCCACTTT
few	NA	TRBJ1-2	TRBV30	CACLRGPGVGYTF	TGTGCCTGCCTGCGGGGACCGGGGGTTGGCTACACCTTC
many	NA	TRBJ2-5	TRBV20-1	CSAWGGRGETQYF	TGCAGTGCTTGGGGGGGCAGAGGGGAGACCCAGTACTTC
many	TRBD2	TRBJ2-5	TRBV5-5	CASSMLSGSQETQYF	TGTGCCAGCAGCATGCTTAGCGGGAGCCAAGAGACCCAGTACTTC
NA	TRBD2	TRBJ2-3	TRBV7-9	CASSFGASGHTDTQYF	TGTGCCAGCAGCTTTGGGGCTAGCGGACACACAGATACGCAGTATTTT
NA	NA	TRBJ2-5	TRBV27	CASSSVSSQETQYF	TGTGCCAGCAGTTCCGTATCTAGTCAAGAGACCCAGTACTTC
few	NA	TRBJ2-2	TRBV19	CASKGTRNTGELFF	TGTGCCAGTAAAGGGACACGTAACACCGGGGAGCTGTTTTTT
NA	NA	TRBJ2-1	TRBV2	CASRSQGLSGNEQFF	TGTGCCAGCAGGTCCCAGGGGCTCTCAGGGAATGAGCAGTTCTTC
NA	TRBD2	TRBJ2-6	TRBV9	CASSGTSEAGANVRTF	TGTGCCAGCAGCGGGACTAGCGAGGCTGGGGCCAACGTCCGGACTTTC
few	TRBD2	TRBJ2-1	TRBV7-2	CASSSHEAGSSYNEQFF	TGTGCCAGCAGCTCCCACGAAGCGGGGAGCTCCTACAATGAGCAGTTCTTC
many	NA	TRBJ2-5	TRBV10-1	CASSESAGFVTQYF	TGCGCCAGCAGTGAGTCGGCAGGGTTTGTGACCCAGTACTTC
NA	NA	TRBJ1-2	TRBV10-3	CAISDGGRKTGYTF	TGTGCCATCAGTGATGGGGGTCGGAAGACAGGCTACACCTTC
NA	TRBD1	TRBJ2-4	TRBV6-5	CASSSTGGADIQYF	TGTGCCAGCAGTTCTACAGGGGGCGCGGACATTCAGTACTTC
few	TRBD1	TRBJ2-1	TRBV20-1	CSARDSAGTGGAETQFF	TGCAGTGCGAGGGACTCTGCCGGGACAGGGGGCGCAGAGACCCAGTTCTTC
once	NA	TRBJ2-7	TRBV28	CACSSTRYEQYF	TGTGCCTGCAGTTCGACACGGTACGAGCAGTACTTC
NA	NA	TRBJ2-7	TRBV6-5	CASSFTGTNEQYF	TGTGCCAGCAGTTTTACAGGGACCAACGAGCAGTACTTC
NA	TRBD1	TRBJ1-3	TRBV12-3/TRBV12-4	CASSSIRGYGNTIYF	TGTGCCAGCAGTTCCATCAGGGGGTACGGAAACACCATATATTTT
few	NA	TRBJ1-2	TRBV6-1	CASSEGAVRATDGDTF	TGTGCCAGCAGTGAAGGTGCGGTGCGAGCGACTGATGGCGACACCTTC
NA	NA	TRBJ2-2	TRBV2	CASRIRTDTGELFF	TGTGCCAGCAGGATAAGGACAGACACCGGGGAGCTGTTTTTT
few	TRBD1	TRBJ2-7	TRBV20-1	CSARSRQGGSYEQYF	TGCAGTGCTAGATCCCGACAGGGGGGATCCTACGAGCAGTACTTC
NA	TRBD1	TRBJ1-5	TRBV12-3/TRBV12-4	CASSSRQGLYQPQHF	TGTGCCAGCAGTTCCCGACAGGGGCTCTATCAGCCCCAGCATTTT